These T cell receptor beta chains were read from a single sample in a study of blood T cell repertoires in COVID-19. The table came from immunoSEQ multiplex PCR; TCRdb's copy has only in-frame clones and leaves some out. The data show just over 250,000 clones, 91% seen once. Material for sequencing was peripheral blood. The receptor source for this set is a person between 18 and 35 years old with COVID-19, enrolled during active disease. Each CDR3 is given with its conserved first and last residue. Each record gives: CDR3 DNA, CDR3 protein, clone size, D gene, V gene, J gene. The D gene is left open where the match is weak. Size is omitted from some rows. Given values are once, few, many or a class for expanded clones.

cdr3_nt: TGCGCCAGCAGCCAAGCAGGGTCGGGGGTTAGGAACACTGAAGCTTTCTTT; cdr3_aa: CASSQAGSGVRNTEAFF; clone_size: NA; d_call: NA; v_call: TRBV4-1; j_call: TRBJ1-1
cdr3_nt: TGTGCCAGCAGCCAAGGGGGTCCTAGCGGCCCTCACAATGAGCAGTTCTTC; cdr3_aa: CASSQGGPSGPHNEQFF; clone_size: NA; d_call: TRBD2; v_call: TRBV14; j_call: TRBJ2-1
cdr3_nt: TGTGCCACCAGTGACTCCCCGAACACCGGGGAGCTGTTTTTT; cdr3_aa: CATSDSPNTGELFF; clone_size: NA; d_call: NA; v_call: TRBV24-1; j_call: TRBJ2-2
cdr3_nt: TGTGCCAGCAGCTTAGAAAGAGTGAGTTTCAATGAGCAGTTCTTC; cdr3_aa: CASSLERVSFNEQFF; clone_size: NA; d_call: NA; v_call: TRBV7-9; j_call: TRBJ2-1
cdr3_nt: TGTGCCAGTAGTTCGGGAACAGGGGGTACTGCTTTCTTT; cdr3_aa: CASSSGTGGTAFF; clone_size: NA; d_call: TRBD1; v_call: TRBV19; j_call: TRBJ1-1
cdr3_nt: TGTGCCAGCAGTTCCATCCGCCGGGACAGCTCCTACGAGCAGTACTTC; cdr3_aa: CASSSIRRDSSYEQYF; clone_size: NA; d_call: TRBD1; v_call: TRBV27; j_call: TRBJ2-7
cdr3_nt: TGTGCCAGCAGCTTAGGGACAGGGAATGAGCAGTTCTTC; cdr3_aa: CASSLGTGNEQFF; clone_size: NA; d_call: TRBD1; v_call: TRBV7-8; j_call: TRBJ2-1
cdr3_nt: TGTGCCTGGATGAGGGGGTCCTATAATTCACCCCTCCACTTT; cdr3_aa: CAWMRGSYNSPLHF; clone_size: NA; d_call: NA; v_call: TRBV30; j_call: TRBJ1-6
cdr3_nt: TGTGCCAGCAGCCCCATGACAGGGGAAGGCTACACCTTC; cdr3_aa: CASSPMTGEGYTF; clone_size: NA; d_call: TRBD1; v_call: TRBV7-9; j_call: TRBJ1-2
cdr3_nt: TGCAGCGTGTCAGGCGCAACTAATGAAAAACTGTTTTTT; cdr3_aa: CSVSGATNEKLFF; clone_size: NA; d_call: NA; v_call: TRBV29-1; j_call: TRBJ1-4
cdr3_nt: TGTGCCAGCAGCCCTGGACAGGGGGCGTGGGAGACCCAGTACTTC; cdr3_aa: CASSPGQGAWETQYF; clone_size: NA; d_call: TRBD1; v_call: TRBV7-9; j_call: TRBJ2-5
cdr3_nt: TGCGCCAGCAGCTTGCAAGCGGGGACGAACACCGGGGAGCTGTTTTTT; cdr3_aa: CASSLQAGTNTGELFF; clone_size: NA; d_call: TRBD2; v_call: TRBV5-1; j_call: TRBJ2-2
cdr3_nt: TGTGCCAGCAGCCAAGATTATGGACAGGGGGCGCCGGCCAAAAACATTCAGTACTTC; cdr3_aa: CASSQDYGQGAPAKNIQYF; clone_size: once; d_call: TRBD1; v_call: TRBV4-2; j_call: TRBJ2-4
cdr3_nt: TGTGCCAGCAGCCTTAGTTCTGGGGCCAACGTCCTGACTTTC; cdr3_aa: CASSLSSGANVLTF; clone_size: NA; d_call: NA; v_call: TRBV27; j_call: TRBJ2-6
cdr3_nt: TGTGCCAGCAGTCCCATAGCGGGAGTTCAACACAATGAGCAGTTCTTC; cdr3_aa: CASSPIAGVQHNEQFF; clone_size: NA; d_call: TRBD2; v_call: TRBV27; j_call: TRBJ2-1
cdr3_nt: TGTGCCAGCAGCTTCTCCCCAGCGGGAGTACGGAATGAGCAGTTCTTC; cdr3_aa: CASSFSPAGVRNEQFF; clone_size: once; d_call: TRBD2; v_call: TRBV13; j_call: TRBJ2-1
cdr3_nt: TGCAGCGTAGGACTAGCGGGACACTACGAGCAGTACTTC; cdr3_aa: CSVGLAGHYEQYF; clone_size: NA; d_call: TRBD2; v_call: TRBV29-1; j_call: TRBJ2-7
cdr3_nt: TGTGCCAGCAGCCCCCTCAGAGCGACTAGCGGCGGAGCGTGGGAGACCCAGTACTTC; cdr3_aa: CASSPLRATSGGAWETQYF; clone_size: NA; d_call: TRBD2; v_call: TRBV11-2; j_call: TRBJ2-5
cdr3_nt: TGTGCCAGCAGTGAAACCATAAGCCGGAGCTCTGGAAACACCATATATTTT; cdr3_aa: CASSETISRSSGNTIYF; clone_size: NA; d_call: NA; v_call: TRBV6-1; j_call: TRBJ1-3
cdr3_nt: TGTGCCAGCAGTGGTTGGCTCGTCCCGGGGGAGCTGTTTTTT; cdr3_aa: CASSGWLVPGELFF; clone_size: NA; d_call: NA; v_call: TRBV2; j_call: TRBJ2-2
cdr3_nt: TGTGCCAGCAGGAGAGGACAGGGGGAGTACGAGCAGTACTTC; cdr3_aa: CASRRGQGEYEQYF; clone_size: NA; d_call: TRBD1; v_call: TRBV6-6; j_call: TRBJ2-7
cdr3_nt: TGTGCCACCCAGCGGGTCGGGAATGAGCAGTTCTTC; cdr3_aa: CATQRVGNEQFF; clone_size: NA; d_call: NA; v_call: TRBV2; j_call: TRBJ2-1
cdr3_nt: TGTGCCAGCAGCGAAGGGAGCGGGGGGAGGTTCGTCTACAATGAGCAGTTCTTC; cdr3_aa: CASSEGSGGRFVYNEQFF; clone_size: once; d_call: TRBD2; v_call: TRBV25-1; j_call: TRBJ2-1
cdr3_nt: TGTGCCAGTAGTCCCAGAGGGAGCACTGAAGCTTTCTTT; cdr3_aa: CASSPRGSTEAFF; clone_size: NA; d_call: NA; v_call: TRBV19; j_call: TRBJ1-1
cdr3_nt: TGTGCCATCACCGAGGGGACTAGGAGGACCTACGAGCAGTACTTC; cdr3_aa: CAITEGTRRTYEQYF; clone_size: NA; d_call: TRBD2; v_call: TRBV10-3; j_call: TRBJ2-7
cdr3_nt: TGTGCCAGCAGCCAAGACCCCGCGGTCCGAGCCTTC; cdr3_aa: CASSQDPAVRAF; clone_size: NA; d_call: NA; v_call: TRBV3-1/TRBV3-2; j_call: TRBJ1-2
cdr3_nt: TGTGCCAGCAGCTTAGAACTGACGAGGGCAACTTACACTGAAGCTTTCTTT; cdr3_aa: CASSLELTRATYTEAFF; clone_size: NA; d_call: NA; v_call: TRBV7-9; j_call: TRBJ1-1
cdr3_nt: TGTGCCAGCAGTTTTGCGGGACACGAGCAGTACTTC; cdr3_aa: CASSFAGHEQYF; clone_size: NA; d_call: NA; v_call: TRBV27; j_call: TRBJ2-7
cdr3_nt: TGTGCCTGGGACAGGGGGAACACTGAAGCTTTCTTT; cdr3_aa: CAWDRGNTEAFF; clone_size: NA; d_call: TRBD1; v_call: TRBV30; j_call: TRBJ1-1
cdr3_nt: TGTGCTAGTGCCCTGGGAGCCCACTACGAGCAGTACTTC; cdr3_aa: CASALGAHYEQYF; clone_size: NA; d_call: NA; v_call: TRBV12-5; j_call: TRBJ2-7
cdr3_nt: TGTGCCAGCAGCCCTTTTATCTTCCGACAGGGCGGATGGTCAGGCTACACCTTC; cdr3_aa: CASSPFIFRQGGWSGYTF; clone_size: NA; d_call: TRBD1; v_call: TRBV28; j_call: TRBJ1-2
cdr3_nt: TGTGCCAGCAGTTATACCGGGACAGGGGACTACGAGCAGTACTTC; cdr3_aa: CASSYTGTGDYEQYF; clone_size: NA; d_call: TRBD1; v_call: TRBV6-6; j_call: TRBJ2-7
cdr3_nt: TGTGCCAGCAGTCCCCCCTTTAGCGGATATAACACCGGGGAGCTGTTTTTT; cdr3_aa: CASSPPFSGYNTGELFF; clone_size: NA; d_call: NA; v_call: TRBV27; j_call: TRBJ2-2
cdr3_nt: TGTGCCAGTAGTTGGGCGGACAGGGTCACAGATACGCAGTATTTT; cdr3_aa: CASSWADRVTDTQYF; clone_size: NA; d_call: TRBD1; v_call: TRBV19; j_call: TRBJ2-3
cdr3_nt: TGTGCCAGCAGTATGGGACTAGCGGCAGATACGCAGTATTTT; cdr3_aa: CASSMGLAADTQYF; clone_size: NA; d_call: TRBD2; v_call: TRBV28; j_call: TRBJ2-3
cdr3_nt: TGTGCCAGCTCGCGATTAACTAGGAACATTCAGTACTTC; cdr3_aa: CASSRLTRNIQYF; clone_size: NA; d_call: NA; v_call: TRBV18; j_call: TRBJ2-4
cdr3_nt: TGTGCCAGCAGTTACGCGGGATCCATGAACACTGAAGCTTTCTTT; cdr3_aa: CASSYAGSMNTEAFF; clone_size: NA; d_call: NA; v_call: TRBV6-5; j_call: TRBJ1-1
cdr3_nt: TGTGCCAGCAGCGTTTTAGCGGGAAGCTCCTACAATGAGCAGTTCTTC; cdr3_aa: CASSVLAGSSYNEQFF; clone_size: NA; d_call: TRBD2; v_call: TRBV6-4; j_call: TRBJ2-1
cdr3_nt: TGTGCCAGCAGCTTCGACAGGGCCCTTAATGAAAAACTGTTTTTT; cdr3_aa: CASSFDRALNEKLFF; clone_size: NA; d_call: TRBD1; v_call: TRBV7-2; j_call: TRBJ1-4
cdr3_nt: TGTGCCAGCAGCTTCTCCGGGACAGGAATCTACGAGCAGTACTTC; cdr3_aa: CASSFSGTGIYEQYF; clone_size: NA; d_call: TRBD1; v_call: TRBV7-2; j_call: TRBJ2-7
cdr3_nt: TGTGCCAGCAGTCGATCTAGCGCCGAGCAGTTCTTC; cdr3_aa: CASSRSSAEQFF; clone_size: NA; d_call: NA; v_call: TRBV13; j_call: TRBJ2-1
cdr3_nt: TGCGCCAGCAGCCAAGAAGGGGGCTCTGGAAACACCATATATTTT; cdr3_aa: CASSQEGGSGNTIYF; clone_size: NA; d_call: NA; v_call: TRBV4-3; j_call: TRBJ1-3
cdr3_nt: TGTGCCAGCAGTGGAGGGCGGAACACTGAAGCTTTCTTT; cdr3_aa: CASSGGRNTEAFF; clone_size: NA; d_call: NA; v_call: TRBV2; j_call: TRBJ1-1
cdr3_nt: TGTGCCACCAGTGACTGGACTAGCGGGACGTACCAAGAGACCCAGTACTTC; cdr3_aa: CATSDWTSGTYQETQYF; clone_size: NA; d_call: TRBD2; v_call: TRBV24-1; j_call: TRBJ2-5
cdr3_nt: TGCGCCAGCAGCCAAGAAGGACAGACCGAGCAGTACTTC; cdr3_aa: CASSQEGQTEQYF; clone_size: NA; d_call: NA; v_call: TRBV4-3; j_call: TRBJ2-7
cdr3_nt: TGTGCCAGCAGTCCGAGGACAGGGGGTGGCTACACCTTC; cdr3_aa: CASSPRTGGGYTF; clone_size: NA; d_call: TRBD1; v_call: TRBV28; j_call: TRBJ1-2